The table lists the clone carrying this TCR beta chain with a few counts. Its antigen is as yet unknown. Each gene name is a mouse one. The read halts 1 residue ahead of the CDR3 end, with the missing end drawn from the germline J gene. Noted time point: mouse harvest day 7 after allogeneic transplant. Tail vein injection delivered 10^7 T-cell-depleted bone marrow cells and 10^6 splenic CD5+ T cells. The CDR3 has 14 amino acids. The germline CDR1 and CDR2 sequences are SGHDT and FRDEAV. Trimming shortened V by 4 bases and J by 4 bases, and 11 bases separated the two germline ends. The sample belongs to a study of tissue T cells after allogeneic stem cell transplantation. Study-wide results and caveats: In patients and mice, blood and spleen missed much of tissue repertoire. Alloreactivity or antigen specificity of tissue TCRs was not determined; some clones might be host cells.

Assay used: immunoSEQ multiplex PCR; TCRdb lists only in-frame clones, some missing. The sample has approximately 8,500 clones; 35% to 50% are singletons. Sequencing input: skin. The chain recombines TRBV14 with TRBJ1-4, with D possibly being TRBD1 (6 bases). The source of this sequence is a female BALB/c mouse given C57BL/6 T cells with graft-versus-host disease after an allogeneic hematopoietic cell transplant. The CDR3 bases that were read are TGTGCCAGCAGTCTCAGGGGTGGCAACGAAAGATTATTT. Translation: CASSLRGGNERLF. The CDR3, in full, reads CASSLRGGNERLFF.